The rows below give T cell receptor beta chains drawn from one sample of a study of T cell responses to AZD1222 COVID-19 vaccine. Assay: immunoSEQ multiplex PCR; the TCRdb copy retains only in-frame clones and omits some. The sample carries 90,000 to 100,000 clones, roughly 83% recorded once. The specimen was peripheral blood, collected 28 days after the second AZD1222 dose. Receptors were obtained from an adult who received the AZD1222 COVID-19 vaccine. Both conserved end residues are part of each CDR3. Fields, in order: J gene, CDR3 length, V gene, D gene, clone size, CDR3 DNA, CDR3 protein. The D gene is left open where the match is weak. Clone size is given for some rows only: seen once, a few or many times, or a class if the clone is expanded.

>TRBJ2-7|15|TRBV11-3|-|-
TGTGCCAGCAGCTTCCAAGCGGGCGCCGTCTACGAGCAGTACTTC
CASSFQAGAVYEQYF
>TRBJ1-2|13|TRBV19|TRBD1|-
TGTGCCAGTAGTATAGGGGACAGAGGTGGCTACACCTTC
CASSIGDRGGYTF
>TRBJ1-1|16|TRBV18|-|-
TGTGCCAGCTCACTAGTGACGGGGGGGAAGAACACTGAAGCTTTCTTT
CASSLVTGGKNTEAFF
>TRBJ1-2|13|TRBV5-6|TRBD1|-
TGTGCCAGCAGCGACAGGGTACCCTATGGCTACACCTTC
CASSDRVPYGYTF
>TRBJ2-3|16|TRBV15|-|-
TGTGCCACCAGCTCTCCGTGGACCGGCGCGAAGGATACGCAGTATTTT
CATSSPWTGAKDTQYF
>TRBJ2-7|11|TRBV6-5|TRBD1|once
TGTGCCAGCACCTACAGGGGCGAGCAGTACTTC
CASTYRGEQYF
>TRBJ2-3|17|TRBV4-3|-|-
TGCGCCAGCAGCCAAGGGGTGGGTGGCGGTAGCACAGATACGCAGTATTTT
CASSQGVGGGSTDTQYF
>TRBJ1-1|11|TRBV29-1|-|-
TGCGGGGCGAAGTGGGACACTGAAGCTTTCTTT
CGAKWDTEAFF
>TRBJ2-5|12|TRBV7-2|-|-
TGTGCCAGCAGGGCGCCCCAAGAGACCCAGTACTTC
CASRAPQETQYF
>TRBJ2-5|19|TRBV5-1|-|-
TGCGCCAGCAGCTCCCCCCCTAGACACGAAGGAGAAGTTCGAGAGACCCAGTACTTC
CASSSPPRHEGEVRETQYF
>TRBJ1-1|14|TRBV5-1|TRBD1|-
TGCGCCAGCAGCACAGGACAGGGTGGGACTGAAGCTTTCTTT
CASSTGQGGTEAFF
>TRBJ2-7|15|TRBV18|TRBD1|-
TGTGCCAGCTCACCGGGTCCGGTAGGGGGCGGGGAGCAGTACTTC
CASSPGPVGGGEQYF
>TRBJ1-2|14|TRBV6-1|-|-
TGTGCCAGCAGTGAAGACGGGGCTAACTATGGCTACACCTTC
CASSEDGANYGYTF
>TRBJ1-2|14|TRBV7-9|-|few
TGTGCCAGCAGCCATTCAAACACCCGGGGGGGCTACACCTTC
CASSHSNTRGGYTF
>TRBJ2-1|14|TRBV10-3|-|-
TGTGCCACCCGGACGGAGCCCTCCTACAATGAGCAGTTCTTC
CATRTEPSYNEQFF
>TRBJ2-7|15|TRBV5-6|-|-
TGTGCCAGCAGCTTTCTAGGGCAGGGGGGCGACGAGCAGTACTTC
CASSFLGQGGDEQYF
>TRBJ1-6|18|TRBV7-9|TRBD1|-
TGTGCCAGCAGCTTAGGAGGAGGGGGACAGGGTTATAATTCACCCCTCCACTTT
CASSLGGGGQGYNSPLHF
>TRBJ2-3|15|TRBV7-3|-|-
TGTGCCAGCAGCTTCTGGCCGGGGAACACAGATACGCAGTATTTT
CASSFWPGNTDTQYF
>TRBJ1-2|14|TRBV7-9|-|-
TGTGCCAGCAGCTCTCAGGGGCCAGGCTATGGCTACACCTTC
CASSSQGPGYGYTF
>TRBJ1-3|12|TRBV12-3/TRBV12-4|TRBD1|-
TGTGCCAGCAGTTTAGGACAGGGGGTGTCGTATTTT
CASSLGQGVSYF
>TRBJ1-1|12|TRBV20-1|-|-
TGCAGTGCTAGTGCGGGGAGTAGGGAAGCTTTCTTT
CSASAGSREAFF
>TRBJ1-6|14|TRBV5-8|-|-
TGTGCCAGCAGCGTCTACAGGGTTAATTCACCCCTCCACTTT
CASSVYRVNSPLHF
>TRBJ1-6|14|TRBV11-2|-|-
TGTGCCAGCAGCTTCTTTCATCAGGGTTCACCCCTCCACTTT
CASSFFHQGSPLHF
>TRBJ2-5|15|TRBV7-6|TRBD2|-
TGTGCCAGCAGCTCCACACTAGCGGGAATGGAGACCCAGTACTTC
CASSSTLAGMETQYF
>TRBJ1-1|14|TRBV6-5|-|-
TGTGCCAGCAGTTACGGAACCTTGAACACTGAAGCTTTCTTT
CASSYGTLNTEAFF
>TRBJ1-1|16|TRBV6-5|-|-
TGTGCCAGCAGTTATTTCCACCGGGACGTAAACACTGAAGCTTTCTTT
CASSYFHRDVNTEAFF